The 24 T cell receptor beta chains in this list originate from one sample, sequenced in a study of brain T cells in children with intractable seizures (dated by TCRdb to the early 2020s). The library was prepared using the immunoSEQ multiplex PCR assay. TCRdb carries this immuneACCESS record with in-frame sequences only. Its versions omit some clonotypes, under half of them owing to an unresolved V gene in the studies checked, with the rest unexplained. The sample table contains some 62,000 clones; only one count was recorded for about 96% of them. Approximately 0.37% of the sample belongs to the ten largest clones. The time point label, as the study defines it: resected brain tissue, or blood drawn just prior to surgery. Sample: peripheral blood, taken at surgery. The origin of the receptors is a boy less than two years old with focal cortical dysplasia and intractable seizures.

This clone was recorded once. The chain links TRBV14 to TRBJ1-2; weak D call: TRBD1 (6 bases). Trimming cost V 1 base and J 8 bases, with 14 bases left between them. The CDR3 extends over 14 amino acids. Germline values: CDR1 SGHDN, CDR2 FVKESK. Here the CDR3 reads CASSQGNRVSGYTF. Written as DNA, the CDR3 is TGTGCCAGCAGCCAAGGGAACAGGGTGAGCGGCTACACCTTC.

V usage is TRBV25-1 and J usage is TRBJ2-7; 10 nucleotides agree with TRBD1. Trimming took 4 bases from V and 3 from J; bases not matched to a gene: 3. The germline CDR1 and CDR2 sequences are MGHDK and SYGVNS. CDR3 length: 14 residues. For the CDR3, the DNA is TGTGCCAGCAGTGTCGGGACAGGGGACTACGAGCAGTACTTC. Translated: CASSVGTGDYEQYF.

The genes are TRBV4-1 and TRBJ2-7, with 11 nucleotides matching TRBD1. Germline V gives CDR1 MGHRA, CDR2 YSYEKL. J gave up 4 bases and V 4 bases, and 6 bases lay outside the gene matches. This CDR3 region has 15 residues. The CDR3 is CASSPTGTGGYEQYF. Here the CDR3 DNA reads TGCGCCAGCAGCCCAACCGGGACAGGGGGGTACGAGCAGTACTTC.

Only a few counts were recorded for this clone. The rearrangement links TRBV7-8 to TRBJ2-1; 8 bases map to TRBD1. In germline, CDR1 is SGHVS, CDR2 FQNEAQ. This CDR3 spans 16 amino acids. Trimming removed 6 bases from V and 4 bases from J; junction bases left unmatched: 11. In DNA form, the CDR3 reads TGTGCCAGCAGAAGCTTCACCGGGACAGGTTACAATGAGCAGTTCTTC. This sequence encodes CASRSFTGTGYNEQFF.

This clone was counted only a few times. This chain joins TRBV2 and TRBJ1-4, with D hard to call. Germline CDR1 and CDR2: SNHLY and FYNNEI. CDR3 length: 16 residues. Trimming took off 4 bases at V and 5 bases at J, with 17 bases between the two ends. DNA for the CDR3: TGTGCCAGCAGTGGGTCAGGCTTTTACTACAATGAAAAACTGTTTTTT. This gives the protein CASSGSGFYYNEKLFF.

The genes are TRBV19 and TRBJ2-5; possibly TRBD1 for D (6 bases). The germline gives CDR1 LNHDA, CDR2 SQIVND (reference sequence). V was clipped by 3 bases and J by 3 bases, with 17 bases between them. The CDR3 totals 16 residues. CDR3 in DNA: TGTGCCAGTAGTATTGCTCTGGGGGCAGGGAAAGAGACCCAGTACTTC. Its translation is CASSIALGAGKETQYF.

This rearrangement joins TRBV6-5 to TRBJ2-3; TRBD2 agrees at 7 bases. The CDR3 covers 14 residues. CDR1 MNHEY and CDR2 SVGAGI come from the germline V gene. The V gene end was trimmed by 6 bases and the J gene end by 1 base; junction bases not matched to a gene: 4. The CDR3 protein is CASSRAGGTDTQYF. CDR3 DNA sequence: TGTGCCAGCAGCCGGGCGGGGGGCACAGATACGCAGTATTTT.

This sequence joins TRBV5-1 and TRBJ2-7, with a tentative D call TRBD2 (5 bases). This CDR3 comprises 14 residues. CDR1 and CDR2 (germline): SGHRS, YFSETQ. Between the trimmed V and J ends, which lost 0 bases and 2 bases, there was a span of 9 bases. The CDR3 spells CASSLVERTYEQYF. CDR3 DNA sequence: TGCGCCAGCAGCTTGGTCGAGCGGACCTACGAGCAGTACTTC.

In DNA form, the CDR3 reads TGTGCCAGCAGCTTAGACAGCTTAAGCTCCTACGAGCAGTACTTC. Amino acids: CASSLDSLSSYEQYF. The rearrangement joins TRBV11-2 to TRBJ2-7; D not resolved. Germline CDR1 is SGHAT and CDR2 is FQNNGV. V lost 0 bases and J 0 bases, leaving 9 bases between the germline ends. CDR3 length: 15 residues.

The chain links TRBV9 to TRBJ2-2, with D uncertain. This CDR3 contains 13 residues. Trimming removed 4 bases from V and 3 bases from J, with 7 bases in between. Germline assignment: CDR1 SGDLS and CDR2 YYNGEE. The CDR3 here is CASSQDYTGELFF. CDR3 coding DNA: TGTGCCAGCAGCCAGGATTACACCGGGGAGCTGTTTTTT. Full variable domain (outside the CDR3, taken from reference TRBV9 and TRBJ2-2): DSGVTQTPKHLITATGQRVTLRCSPRSGDLSVYWYQQSLDQGLQFLIQYYNGEERAKGNILERFSAQQFPDLHSELNLSSLELGDSALYFCASSQDYTGELFFGEGSRLTVL.

The chain carries TRBV18 and TRBJ1-2; 9 bases map to TRBD1. Germline-derived CDR1 and CDR2 are KGHSH and LQKENI. V trimming: 4 bases; J trimming: 4 bases; junction bases outside the gene matches: 4. This CDR3 is 14 amino acids long. CDR3 sequence: CASSRETGGYGYTF. The CDR3 DNA reads as TGTGCCAGCTCACGAGAGACAGGGGGCTATGGCTACACCTTC.

The chain has TRBV5-4 and TRBJ2-2; 8 positions match TRBD2. The CDR3 covers 16 residues. With V trimmed by 2 bases and J by 0 bases, 3 bases remained unmatched. The germline V gene has CDR1 SGHNT and CDR2 YYREEE (reference sequence). The CDR3 loop reads CASSLSGLANTGELFF. The DNA of the CDR3 is TGTGCCAGCAGCTTATCGGGACTAGCGAACACCGGGGAGCTGTTTTTT.

A single count supports this clone. The rearrangement joins TRBV5-1 to TRBJ1-4; the match to TRBD1 covers 7 bases. The CDR3 spans 14 residues. CDR1 and CDR2 (germline): SGHRS, YFSETQ. The V and J ends lost 1 base and 3 bases, in that order; junction bases with no gene match: 0. The CDR3 protein is CASSLQGANEKLFF. The CDR3 DNA reads as TGCGCCAGCAGCTTGCAGGGGGCTAATGAAAAACTGTTTTTT.

The chain joins TRBV7-6 to TRBJ2-5, with D hard to call. From germline, CDR1 is SGHVS and CDR2 FNYEAQ. There are 16 residues in the CDR3. Trimming shortened V by 1 base and J by 2 bases, and 14 bases separated the two germline ends. The CDR3 region is CASSLVGSELQETQYF. CDR3 nucleotide sequence: TGTGCCAGCAGCTTAGTAGGGTCAGAACTACAAGAGACCCAGTACTTC. Supplemented by reference TRBV7-6 and TRBJ2-5, the full variable domain reads GAGVSQSPRYKVTKRGQDVALRCDPISGHVSLYWYRQALGQGPEFLTYFNYEAQQDKSGLPNDRFSAERPEGSISTLTIQRTEQRDSAMYRCASSLVGSELQETQYFGPGTRLLVL.

The chain links TRBV12-5 to TRBJ2-1; D gene ambiguous. Looked up from germline, CDR1 is LGHNT and CDR2 is FRNRAP. CDR3 size: 18 residues. V was clipped by 6 bases and J by 0 bases, with 21 bases between them. CDR3 DNA: TGTGCTAGTGGCTCCTATCCGGACGCAGCCAGCTCCTACAATGAGCAGTTCTTC. Encoded protein: CASGSYPDAASSYNEQFF.

The chain joins TRBV4-1 to TRBJ2-2, with 13 bases lining up with TRBD2. Germline V CDR1 and CDR2: MGHRA, YSYEKL. The V segment lost 8 bases and the J segment 6 bases; nucleotides outside the gene matches: 3. The CDR3 totals 14 residues. This CDR3 is CASGTSGVAGELFF. The CDR3 nucleotides are TGCGCCAGCGGGACTAGCGGGGTGGCCGGGGAGCTGTTTTTT.

The V and J genes are TRBV10-3 and TRBJ2-3; 7 bases map to TRBD2. Germline-derived CDR1 and CDR2 are ENHRY and SYGVKD. This CDR3 spans 15 amino acids. Trimming cost V 9 bases and J 4 bases; bases outside gene matches: 13. In nucleotides, the CDR3 is TGTGCCATGAACGGACGGGGAGGACTAGCAGATACGCAGTATTTT. Its protein is CAMNGRGGLADTQYF.

This chain joins TRBV27 and TRBJ2-7; 9 nucleotides agree with TRBD1. Germline CDR1 and CDR2: MNHEY and SMNVEV (reference sequence). The CDR3 is made up of 15 amino acids. V lost 5 bases, J lost 4 bases, and 9 bases stayed unmatched. Here the CDR3 reads CASSTGGQGVYEQYF. The CDR3 nucleotides read TGTGCCAGCAGTACAGGGGGCCAAGGTGTGTACGAGCAGTACTTC.

This chain uses TRBV28 with TRBJ2-4, with D perhaps matching TRBD1 (5 bases). Looked up from germline, CDR1 is MDHEN and CDR2 is SYDVKM. V shed 6 bases and J shed 5 bases, with 20 bases lying between them. The CDR3 extends over 16 amino acids. The CDR3 DNA reads as TGTGCCAGCAGGCCGGTTCCGACAGTTCCCCAAAACATTCAGTACTTC. This gives the protein CASRPVPTVPQNIQYF.

The chain has TRBV4-2 and TRBJ1-2, with D possibly TRBD1 on 5 matching bases. V gave up 0 bases and J gave up 4 bases, with 18 bases separating them. CDR1 and CDR2 (germline): LGHNA, YNFKEQ. This CDR3 is 17 amino acids long. DNA of the CDR3: TGTGCCAGCAGCCAAGATGTGAAAGTAACAGGACCCTATGGCTACACCTTC. It yields the protein CASSQDVKVTGPYGYTF.

The chain combines TRBV6-5 with TRBJ2-5, with D tentatively TRBD1 or TRBD2 (5 bases each). There are 14 residues in the CDR3. The V end was cut by 2 bases, the J end by 6 bases, with 13 bases between. CDR1 is MNHEY and CDR2 is SVGAGI in the germline V gene. CDR3 protein: CASSYTVWGKTQYF. The CDR3 DNA follows: TGTGCCAGCAGTTACACCGTTTGGGGGAAGACCCAGTACTTC.

The chain is built from TRBV10-3 and TRBJ2-5; 10 nucleotides line up with TRBD2. The CDR3 consists of 15 residues. With V trimmed by 0 bases and J by 2 bases, 0 bases remained unmatched. Germline V gene data show CDR1 as ENHRY and CDR2 as SYGVKD. In DNA, the CDR3 is TGTGCCATCAGTGAGTCGGGACTAGCGCAAGAGACCCAGTACTTC. Residues: CAISESGLAQETQYF.

The rearrangement joins TRBV6-5 to TRBJ1-6; D gene uncertain. V was pared by 5 bases and J by 8 bases, with 7 bases between. Germline V gives CDR1 MNHEY, CDR2 SVGAGI. This CDR3 region has 12 residues. CDR3 nucleotides: TGTGCCAGCAGTACCTTATATTCACCCCTCCACTTT. Translation: CASSTLYSPLHF.

CDR3 nucleotides: TGTGCCAGTAGCGGGGGTCGGAAGGCCGGGCCAGAAGCGGGCTCCTACAATGAGCAGTTCTTC. Encoded protein: CASSGGRKAGPEAGSYNEQFF. This chain connects TRBV19 to TRBJ2-1; possibly TRBD2 for D (6 bases). Germline V lookup: CDR1 LNHDA, CDR2 SQIVND (reference sequence). Trimming cost V 6 bases and J 0 bases, with 30 bases left between them. This CDR3 comprises 21 residues.